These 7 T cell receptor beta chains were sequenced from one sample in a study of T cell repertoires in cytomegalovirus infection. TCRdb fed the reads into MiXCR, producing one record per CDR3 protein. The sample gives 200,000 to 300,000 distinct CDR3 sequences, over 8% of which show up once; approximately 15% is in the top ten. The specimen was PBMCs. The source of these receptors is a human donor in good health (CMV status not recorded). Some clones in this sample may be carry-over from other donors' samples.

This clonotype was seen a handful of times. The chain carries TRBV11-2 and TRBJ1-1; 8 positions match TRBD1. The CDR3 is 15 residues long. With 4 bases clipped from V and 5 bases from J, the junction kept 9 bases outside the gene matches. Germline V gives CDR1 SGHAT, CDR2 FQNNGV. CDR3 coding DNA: TGTGCCAGCAGCTCTCGGACAGGGATCGGGACTGAAGCTTTCTTT. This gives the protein CASSSRTGIGTEAFF.

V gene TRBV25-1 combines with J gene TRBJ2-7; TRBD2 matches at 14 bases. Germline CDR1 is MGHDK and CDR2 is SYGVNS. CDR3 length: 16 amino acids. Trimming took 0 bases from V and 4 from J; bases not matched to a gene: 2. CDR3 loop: CASSEYGTSGGYEQYF. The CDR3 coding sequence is TGTGCCAGCAGTGAATATGGGACTAGCGGGGGTTACGAGCAGTACTTC.

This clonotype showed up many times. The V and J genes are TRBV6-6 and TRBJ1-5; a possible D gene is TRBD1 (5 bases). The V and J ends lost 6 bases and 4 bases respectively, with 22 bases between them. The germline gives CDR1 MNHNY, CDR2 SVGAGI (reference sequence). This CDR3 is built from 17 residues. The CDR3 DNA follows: TGTGCCAGCAGCCCCATCGTAAGGGGCTCTAAAAATCAGCCCCAGCATTTT. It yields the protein CASSPIVRGSKNQPQHF.

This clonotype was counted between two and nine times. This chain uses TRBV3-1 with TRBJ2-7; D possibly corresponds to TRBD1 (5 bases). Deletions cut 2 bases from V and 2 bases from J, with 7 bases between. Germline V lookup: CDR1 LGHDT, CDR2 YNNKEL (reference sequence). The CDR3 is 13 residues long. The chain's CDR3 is CASSQLTAYEQYF. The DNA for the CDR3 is TGTGCCAGCAGCCAATTGACAGCCTACGAGCAGTACTTC.

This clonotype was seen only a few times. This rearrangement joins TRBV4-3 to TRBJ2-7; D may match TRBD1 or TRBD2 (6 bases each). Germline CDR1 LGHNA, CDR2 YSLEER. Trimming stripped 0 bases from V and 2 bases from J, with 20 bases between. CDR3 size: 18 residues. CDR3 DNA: TGCGCCAGCAGCCAAGATAGTCGCTGGGGGGCGCGTCCCTACGAGCAGTACTTC. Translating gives CASSQDSRWGARPYEQYF.

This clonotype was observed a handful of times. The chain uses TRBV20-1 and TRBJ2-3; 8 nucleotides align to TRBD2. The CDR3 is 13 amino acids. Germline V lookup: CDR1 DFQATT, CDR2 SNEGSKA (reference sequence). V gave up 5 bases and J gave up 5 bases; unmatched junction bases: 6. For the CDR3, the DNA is TGCAGTGCTCGTAGCGGGAAAAGAGATACGCAGTATTTT. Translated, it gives CSARSGKRDTQYF.

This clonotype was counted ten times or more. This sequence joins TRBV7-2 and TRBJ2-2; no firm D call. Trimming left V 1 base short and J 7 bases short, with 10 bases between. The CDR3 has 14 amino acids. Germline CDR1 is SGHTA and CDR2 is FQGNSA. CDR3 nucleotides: TGTGCCAGCAGCTTAGGGCTCTGGGGCGGGGAGCTGTTTTTT. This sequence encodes CASSLGLWGGELFF. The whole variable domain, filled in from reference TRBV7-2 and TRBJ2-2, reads GAGVSQSPSNKVTEKGKDVELRCDPISGHTALYWYRQSLGQGLEFLIYFQGNSAPDKSGLPSDRFSAERTGGSVSTLTIQRTQQEDSAVYLCASSLGLWGGELFFGEGSRLTVL.